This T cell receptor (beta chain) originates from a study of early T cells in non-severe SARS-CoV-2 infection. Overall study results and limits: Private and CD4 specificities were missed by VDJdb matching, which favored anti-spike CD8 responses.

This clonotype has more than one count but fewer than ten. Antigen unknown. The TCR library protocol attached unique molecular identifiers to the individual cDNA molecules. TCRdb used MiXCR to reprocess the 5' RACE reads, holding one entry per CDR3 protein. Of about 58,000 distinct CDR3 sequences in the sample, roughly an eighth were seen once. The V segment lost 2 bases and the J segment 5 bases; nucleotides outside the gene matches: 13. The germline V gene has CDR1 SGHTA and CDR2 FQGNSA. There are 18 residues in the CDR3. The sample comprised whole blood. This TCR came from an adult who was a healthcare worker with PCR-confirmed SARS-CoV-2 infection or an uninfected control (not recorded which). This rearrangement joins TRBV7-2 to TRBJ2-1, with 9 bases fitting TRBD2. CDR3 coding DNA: TGTGCCAGCAGCTTAACTTCCCTCTTAGCGGGGGACCACAATGAGCAGTTCTTC. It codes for CASSLTSLLAGDHNEQFF.